This TCR beta chain was profiled in a study of identifying expanded T cells in peripheral blood. Study-level findings and limits: Over around two and four weeks, about 15 and 19 clones changed, versus approximately 1.2 between replicates. Two-week clone count variance significantly increased as total template count grew.

With respect to this clone: Antigen: not known.

No infections or other immune events were documented during collection. Sequencing was performed with immunoSEQ multiplex PCR; in TCRdb, only in-frame clones are kept and a portion is missing. The sample lists some 77,000 clones, around 90% occurring once. Material: blood. This receptor was taken from a person between 18 and 75 years old in good health.

The CDR3 DNA follows: TGTGCCAGCAGCGCAATGCGGGACACCCCCTACGAGCAGTACTTC. This encodes CASSAMRDTPYEQYF. The chain is built from TRBV7-9 and TRBJ2-7; D is possibly TRBD1 or TRBD2 (6 bases each). The V end lost 5 bases, the J end lost 2 bases, and 16 bases lay between the germline ends. The CDR3 runs to 15 residues. CDR1 is SEHNR and CDR2 is FQNEAQ in the germline V gene (reference sequence).